The 8 T cell receptor beta chains reported below all come from one sample, sequenced in a study of shared clonotypes between healthy human individuals (dated by TCRdb to 2020 to 2022). CD8 naive samples were CD45RO-negative cells positively selected for CCR7, giving a CD45RA+CCR7+ population that excluded TemRA cells. Receptors were amplified or captured by the immunoSEQ multiplex PCR assay. This is the immuneACCESS table as TCRdb keeps it, with only in-frame sequences that have V and J called. A part of the clones is gone; compared with another copy, unresolved V genes explain less than half, and the rest is unexplained. This sample comprises more than 500,000 clones, roughly 96% of them detected only once. Jointly, the top ten make up around 0.12% of the sample. Material: naive CD8+ T cells sorted from blood. This specimen's cell subset or site label, per the study, means: CD45RA+CCR7+. Receptors were obtained from a woman aged 30 to 39 in good health.

The chain uses TRBV10-2 and TRBJ2-1, with 8 bases aligning to TRBD2. CDR3 length equals 14 residues. The germline V gene has CDR1 WSHSY and CDR2 SAAADI. V was pared by 5 bases and J by 10 bases, with 10 bases of the junction left unmatched. CDR3 DNA sequence: TGCGCCAGCAGTTACGGGAGGGCGCGGGAGGAGCAGTTCTTC. Its protein product is CASSYGRAREEQFF.

The chain uses TRBV6-5 and TRBJ1-1; D uncertain. CDR1 MNHEY and CDR2 SVGAGI come from the germline V gene. This CDR3 contains 14 residues. Deletions cut 7 bases from V and 2 bases from J, with 14 bases between. CDR3 in amino acids: CASITFRHNTEAFF. As DNA, the CDR3 is TGTGCCAGCATCACATTTAGGCATAACACTGAAGCTTTCTTT.

The V gene is TRBV5-1, the J gene TRBJ2-1; D gene ambiguous. From germline, CDR1 is SGHRS and CDR2 YFSETQ. V was cut by 1 base and J by 7 bases, with 12 bases left in between. There are 14 residues in the CDR3. The CDR3 sequence: CASSLLSLPNEQFF. The CDR3 DNA sequence: TGCGCCAGCAGCTTGCTTTCCCTTCCTAATGAGCAGTTCTTC.

This sequence joins TRBV6-5 and TRBJ2-7, with 7 bases lining up with TRBD2. V was pared by 2 bases and J by 3 bases, with 7 bases of the junction left unmatched. The CDR3 spans 15 residues. CDR1 is MNHEY and CDR2 is SVGAGI in the germline V gene. The CDR3 region is CASSYGSSGGYEQYF. Written as DNA, the CDR3 is TGTGCCAGCAGTTACGGTTCTAGCGGAGGCTACGAGCAGTACTTC.

The chain links TRBV28 to TRBJ2-5; 8 bases match TRBD2. Germline-derived CDR1 and CDR2 are MDHEN and SYDVKM. Trimming took 3 bases from V and 5 from J; bases not matched to a gene: 8. The CDR3 loop spans 15 amino acids. This CDR3 is CASSFWFSGNETQYF. CDR3 nucleotide sequence: TGTGCCAGCAGTTTTTGGTTTAGCGGGAACGAGACCCAGTACTTC.

The chain couples TRBV11-1 to TRBJ2-7, with D unresolved. The V gene lost 5 bases and the J gene lost 5 bases, with 22 bases spanning the gap. Germline CDR1 and CDR2: SGHAT and FQDESV (reference sequence). The CDR3 sequence is 16 residues long. The DNA of the CDR3 is TGTGCCAGCAGCCCCGTCCCGACGGCGGCCTCGGACGAGCAGTACTTC. This translates into CASSPVPTAASDEQYF. Full variable domain (remainder filled in from reference TRBV11-1 and TRBJ2-7): EAEVAQSPRYKITEKSQAVAFWCDPISGHATLYWYRQILGQGPELLVQFQDESVVDDSQLPKDRFSAERLKGVDSTLKIQPAELGDSAMYLCASSPVPTAASDEQYFGPGTRLTVT.

The chain uses TRBV27 and TRBJ2-7; TRBD2 matches at 10 bases. This CDR3 spans 15 amino acids. Germline loops: CDR1 MNHEY, CDR2 SMNVEV (reference sequence). The V segment lost 4 bases and the J segment 7 bases; nucleotides outside the gene matches: 10. The CDR3: CASSYLTSGLREQYF. CDR3 coding DNA: TGTGCCAGCAGTTATCTGACTAGCGGGCTTCGAGAGCAGTACTTC.

The genes are TRBV27 and TRBJ2-7; D not certain. The CDR3 contains 16 residues. In germline, CDR1 is MNHEY, CDR2 SMNVEV (reference sequence). The V gene lost 8 bases and the J gene lost 0 bases, with 20 bases spanning the gap. CDR3 coding DNA: TGTGCCAGCGGAAGACCCCTTCTCCACAGCTCCTACGAGCAGTACTTC. Protein product: CASGRPLLHSSYEQYF.